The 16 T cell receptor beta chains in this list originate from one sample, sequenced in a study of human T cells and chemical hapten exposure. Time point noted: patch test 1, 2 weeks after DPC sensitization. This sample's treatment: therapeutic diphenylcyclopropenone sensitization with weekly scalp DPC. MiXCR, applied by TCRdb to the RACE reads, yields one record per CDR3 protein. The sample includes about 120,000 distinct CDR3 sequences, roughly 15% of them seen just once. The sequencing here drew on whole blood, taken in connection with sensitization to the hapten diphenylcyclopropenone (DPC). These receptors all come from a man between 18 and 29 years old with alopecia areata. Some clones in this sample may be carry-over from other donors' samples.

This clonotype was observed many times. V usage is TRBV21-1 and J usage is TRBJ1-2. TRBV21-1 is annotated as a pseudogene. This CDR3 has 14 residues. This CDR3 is CASSRSRPNYGYTF. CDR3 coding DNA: TGTGCCAGCAGCAGATCCAGACCTAACTATGGCTACACCTTC.

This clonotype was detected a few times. The CDR3: CSVRLGGTEAFF. The CDR3 coding sequence is TGCAGCGTTCGCCTAGGGGGAACTGAAGCTTTCTTT. The chain couples TRBV29-1 to TRBJ1-1; maybe TRBD1 (6 bases). V lost 5 bases and J lost 5, with 12 bases in between. This CDR3 has 12 amino acids. Germline loops: CDR1 SQVTM, CDR2 ANQGSEA.

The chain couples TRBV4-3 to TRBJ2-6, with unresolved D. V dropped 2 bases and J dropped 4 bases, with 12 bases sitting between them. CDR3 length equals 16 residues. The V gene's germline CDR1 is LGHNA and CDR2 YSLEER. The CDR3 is CASSQNSAMGANVLTF. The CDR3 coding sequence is TGCGCCAGCAGCCAAAACAGCGCAATGGGGGCCAACGTCCTGACTTTC.

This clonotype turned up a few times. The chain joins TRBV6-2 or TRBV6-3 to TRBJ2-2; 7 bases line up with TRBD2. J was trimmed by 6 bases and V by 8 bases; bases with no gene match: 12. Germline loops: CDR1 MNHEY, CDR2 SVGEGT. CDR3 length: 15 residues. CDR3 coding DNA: TGTGCCAGCTCATCGGGGCTGGGAGGGTCCGGGGAGCTGTTTTTT. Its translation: CASSSGLGGSGELFF.

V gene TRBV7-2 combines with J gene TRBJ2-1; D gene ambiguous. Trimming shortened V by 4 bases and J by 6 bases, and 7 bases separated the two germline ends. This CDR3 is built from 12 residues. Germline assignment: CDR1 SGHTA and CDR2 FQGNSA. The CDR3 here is CASSWWGNEQFF. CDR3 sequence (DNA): TGTGCCAGCAGCTGGTGGGGCAATGAGCAGTTCTTC. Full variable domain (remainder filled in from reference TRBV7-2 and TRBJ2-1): GAGVSQSPSNKVTEKGKDVELRCDPISGHTALYWYRQSLGQGLEFLIYFQGNSAPDKSGLPSDRFSAERTGGSVSTLTIQRTQQEDSAVYLCASSWWGNEQFFGPGTRLTVL.

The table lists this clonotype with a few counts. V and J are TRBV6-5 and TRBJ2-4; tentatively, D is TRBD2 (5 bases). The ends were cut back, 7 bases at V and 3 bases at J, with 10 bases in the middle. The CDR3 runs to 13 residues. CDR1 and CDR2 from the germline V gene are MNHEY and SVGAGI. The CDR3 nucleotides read TGTGCCAGCACCAGCGGTGACAAAAACATTCAGTACTTC. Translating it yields CASTSGDKNIQYF.

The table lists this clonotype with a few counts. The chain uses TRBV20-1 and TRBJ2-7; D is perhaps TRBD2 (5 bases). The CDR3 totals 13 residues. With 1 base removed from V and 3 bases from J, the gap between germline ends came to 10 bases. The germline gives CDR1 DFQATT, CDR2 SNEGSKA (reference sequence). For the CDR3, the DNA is TGCAGTGCTAGAGCAGCGGATGACTACGAGCAGTACTTC. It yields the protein CSARAADDYEQYF.

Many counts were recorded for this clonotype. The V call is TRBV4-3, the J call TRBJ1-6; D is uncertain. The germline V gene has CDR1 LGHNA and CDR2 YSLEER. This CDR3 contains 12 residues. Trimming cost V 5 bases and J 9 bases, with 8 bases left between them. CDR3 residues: CASSSVGSPLHF. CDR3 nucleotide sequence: TGCGCCAGCAGCTCAGTTGGTTCACCCCTCCACTTT.

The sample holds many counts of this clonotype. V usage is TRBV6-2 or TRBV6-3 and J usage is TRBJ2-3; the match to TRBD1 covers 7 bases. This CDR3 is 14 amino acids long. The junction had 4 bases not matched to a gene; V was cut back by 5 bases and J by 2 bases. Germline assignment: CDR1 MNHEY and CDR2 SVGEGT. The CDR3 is CASSQGTDTDTQYF. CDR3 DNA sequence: TGTGCCAGCAGTCAGGGGACAGACACAGATACGCAGTATTTT.

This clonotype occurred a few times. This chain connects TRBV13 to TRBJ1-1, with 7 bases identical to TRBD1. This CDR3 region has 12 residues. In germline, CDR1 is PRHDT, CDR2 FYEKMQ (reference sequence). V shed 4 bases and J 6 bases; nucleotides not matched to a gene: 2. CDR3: CASSSGTAEAFF. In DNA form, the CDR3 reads TGTGCCAGCAGCTCCGGGACAGCTGAAGCTTTCTTT.

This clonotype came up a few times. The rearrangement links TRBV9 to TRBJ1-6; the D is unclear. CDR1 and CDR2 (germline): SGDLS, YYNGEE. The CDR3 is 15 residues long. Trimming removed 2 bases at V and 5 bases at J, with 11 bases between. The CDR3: CASSVRPGDNSPLHF. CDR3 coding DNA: TGTGCCAGCAGCGTGAGACCTGGGGATAATTCACCCCTCCACTTT.

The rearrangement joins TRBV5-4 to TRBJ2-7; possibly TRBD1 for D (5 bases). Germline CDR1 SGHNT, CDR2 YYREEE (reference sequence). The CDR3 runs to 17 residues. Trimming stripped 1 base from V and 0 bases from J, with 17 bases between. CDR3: CASSLPATYRSSYEQYF. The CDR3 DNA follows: TGTGCCAGCAGCTTGCCCGCAACGTACAGGAGCTCCTACGAGCAGTACTTC.

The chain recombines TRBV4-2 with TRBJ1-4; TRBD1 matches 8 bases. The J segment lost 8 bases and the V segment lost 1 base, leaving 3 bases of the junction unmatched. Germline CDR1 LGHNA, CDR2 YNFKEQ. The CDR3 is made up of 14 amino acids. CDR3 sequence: CASSQGTGQEKLFF. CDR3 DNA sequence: TGTGCCAGCAGCCAAGGGACAGGGCAGGAAAAACTGTTTTTT.

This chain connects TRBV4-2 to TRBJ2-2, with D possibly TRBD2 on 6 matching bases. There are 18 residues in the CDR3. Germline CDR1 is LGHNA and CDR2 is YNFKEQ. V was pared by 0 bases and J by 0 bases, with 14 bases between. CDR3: CASSQDIVAAANTGELFF. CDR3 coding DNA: TGTGCCAGCAGCCAAGATATAGTAGCGGCTGCGAACACCGGGGAGCTGTTTTTT.

In DNA form, the CDR3 reads TGCAGTGCTGGGAACCGCAATCAGCCCCAGCATTTT. Translation gives CSAGNRNQPQHF. The rearrangement joins TRBV20-1 to TRBJ1-5; D unclear. The length of the CDR3 is 12 residues. Germline V gives CDR1 DFQATT, CDR2 SNEGSKA (reference sequence). The V and J ends lost 5 bases and 2 bases respectively, with 7 bases between them.

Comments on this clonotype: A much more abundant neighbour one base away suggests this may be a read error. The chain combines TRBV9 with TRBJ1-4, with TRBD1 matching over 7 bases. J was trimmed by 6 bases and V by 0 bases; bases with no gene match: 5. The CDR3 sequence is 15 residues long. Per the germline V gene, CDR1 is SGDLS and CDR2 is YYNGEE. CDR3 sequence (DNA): TGTGCCAGCAGCGTAGAGGCAGGGGGGTATGAAAAACTGTTTTTT. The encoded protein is CASSVEAGGYEKLFF.